Sequencing of this T cell receptor (beta chain) was carried out in a study of shared clonotypes between healthy human individuals. Study results and caveats: Naive subsets typically showed greater estimated richness than memory subsets. Rarefaction demonstrated incomplete sorted-subset sequencing despite large depth.

The assay was immunoSEQ multiplex PCR, and TCRdb's table has in-frame clones only and misses some. The sample consists of over a million clones, around 78% of them appearing once. Comments on this clone: What it binds is not known.

The V and J ends lost 1 base and 9 bases respectively, with 14 bases between them. CDR3 size: 14 residues. Germline V gene lookup returns CDR1 SGHAT and CDR2 FQNNGV. The receptor comes from a young man in good health. Some clones in this sample may be carry-over from other donors' samples. The chain recombines TRBV11-2 with TRBJ2-3; a possible D gene is TRBD1 (6 bases). Sequencing was done on a sample of memory CD4+ T cells from PBMCs. Subset: CD45RA-negative fraction. The CDR3 DNA reads as TGTGCCAGCAGCTTAGCTCTCGGGCAGGGGACGCAGTATTTT. As protein: CASSLALGQGTQYF. The whole variable domain, filled in from reference TRBV11-2 and TRBJ2-3, reads EAGVAQSPRYKIIEKRQSVAFWCNPISGHATLYWYQQILGQGPKLLIQFQNNGVVDDSQLPKDRFSAERLKGVDSTLKIQPAKLEDSAVYLCASSLALGQGTQYFGPGTRLTVL.